This T cell receptor beta chain was found in a study of Ad26.COV2.S vaccination and SARS-CoV-2 variants. Overall study findings and caveats: After vaccination, reports described spike-specific CD8+ and CD4+ T cell responses as showing substantial breadth. Spike-specific TCR breadth was greater after Ad26.COV2.S than placebo.

In germline, CDR1 is SNHLY, CDR2 FYNNEI. Trimming shortened V by 6 bases and J by 0 bases, and 8 bases separated the two germline ends. The CDR3 covers 13 residues. Notes on this clone: Its antigen is undetermined.

Method: immunoSEQ multiplex PCR; TCRdb's copy keeps in-frame clones and lacks some. The repertoire holds some 270,000 clones, with roughly 89% as singletons. Sample treatment: approximately 18 received Ad26.COV2.S at low or high dose, single or two shots; about 5 received placebo; per-sample allocation not given. It was on day 63 after the first vaccine or placebo injection that samples were taken. Vaccination employed an Ad26 vector expressing the Wuhan-strain SARS-CoV-2 spike. The specimen was peripheral blood, collected in a trial of Ad26.COV2.S vaccine versus placebo. This chain uses TRBV2 with TRBJ1-2; possible D gene TRBD1, 5 bases. This sequence was found in a person between 18 and 65 years old who received the Ad26.COV2.S COVID-19 vaccine or a placebo. The CDR3 nucleotides are TGTGCCAGCAGGGGGACGGCTAACTATGGCTACACCTTC. It encodes CASRGTANYGYTF.